This T cell receptor (beta chain) was retrieved from a study of blood T cell repertoires in COVID-19. Study-level information: The cDNA or gDNA used as material had been derived from T cells, B-cell-depleted T cells, or PBMCs.

The CDR3 covers 19 residues. J gave up 2 bases and V 8 bases, and 20 bases lay outside the gene matches. Germline lookup yields CDR1 MDHEN and CDR2 SYDVKM. Study processing details: Reference gene primer amplification gave estimated nucleated cell counts. Assay: immunoSEQ multiplex PCR; the TCRdb copy retains only in-frame clones and omits some. Clone size and V and J calls were adopted from that table, with D and trimming inferred from the DNA. The sample consists of 100,000 to 150,000 clones, about four fifths of them appearing once. This receptor was identified in a man in his 60s with active or convalescent COVID-19. V and J are TRBV28 and TRBJ2-3, with TRBD2 identical over 9 bases. The sample comprised peripheral blood. DNA for the CDR3: TGTGCCAGCGAGTCCGGGACAGTCCAGCGGGAGGCCACCACAGATACGCAGTATTTT. It translates to CASESGTVQREATTDTQYF. Supplemented by reference TRBV28 and TRBJ2-3, the full variable domain reads DVKVTQSSRYLVKRTGEKVFLECVQDMDHENMFWYRQDPGLGLRLIYFSYDVKMKEKGDIPEGYSVSREKKERFSLILESASTNQTSMYLCASESGTVQREATTDTQYFGPGTRLTVL.